This T cell receptor beta chain is drawn from a study of blood T cell repertoires in COVID-19. Whole-study context: Samples taken during acute and convalescent COVID-19 were collected in the United States, Italy and Spain. PBMCs, B-cell-depleted T cells, or T cells were the source of the cDNA or gDNA that made up the material.

Study processing details: Amplification of reference gene primers provided the estimated nucleated cell counts. The protocol was immunoSEQ multiplex PCR, while the TCRdb copy is restricted to in-frame clones and leaves out a portion. V, J and clone size reflect that table, while D and trimming were determined from the DNA. The sample consists of 85,000 to 130,000 clones, 85% to 90% of them appearing once. The receptor was derived from a human donor in a cohort sampled during active COVID-19. The sequencing input was peripheral blood.

In DNA, the CDR3 is TGTGCCAGCAGCTTTAGAGTTAAGTCCTACAATGAGCAGTTCTTC. It translates to CASSFRVKSYNEQFF. The V and J genes are TRBV7-2 and TRBJ2-1; D remains ambiguous. The V gene's germline CDR1 is SGHTA and CDR2 FQGNSA. The V end lost 3 bases, the J end lost 1 base, and 10 bases lay between the germline ends. This CDR3 spans 15 amino acids.